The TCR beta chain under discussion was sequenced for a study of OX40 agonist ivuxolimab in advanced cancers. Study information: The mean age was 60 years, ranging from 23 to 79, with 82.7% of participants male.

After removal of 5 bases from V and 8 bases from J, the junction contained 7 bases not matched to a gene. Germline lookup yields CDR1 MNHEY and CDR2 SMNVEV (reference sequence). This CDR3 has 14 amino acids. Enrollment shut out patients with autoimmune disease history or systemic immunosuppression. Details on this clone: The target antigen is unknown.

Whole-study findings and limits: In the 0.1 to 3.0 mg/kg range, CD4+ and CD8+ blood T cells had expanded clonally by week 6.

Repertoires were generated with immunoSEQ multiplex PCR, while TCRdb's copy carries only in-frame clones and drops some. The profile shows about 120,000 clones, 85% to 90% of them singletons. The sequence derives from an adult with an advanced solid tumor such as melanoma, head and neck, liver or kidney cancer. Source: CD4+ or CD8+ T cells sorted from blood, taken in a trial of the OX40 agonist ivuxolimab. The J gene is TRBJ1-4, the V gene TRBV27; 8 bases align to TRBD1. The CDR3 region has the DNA TGTGCCAGCAGTCCCTGGACAGGGATGGAAAAACTGTTTTTT. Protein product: CASSPWTGMEKLFF. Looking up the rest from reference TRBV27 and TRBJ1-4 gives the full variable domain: EAQVTQNPRYLITVTGKKLTVTCSQNMNHEYMSWYRQDPGLGLRQIYYSMNVEVTDKGDVPEGYKVSRKEKRNFPLILESPSPNQTSLYFCASSPWTGMEKLFFGSGTQLSVL.